The 20 T cell receptor beta chains below come from one sample, sequenced in a study of T cell repertoires in cytomegalovirus infection. Using its own MiXCR run on the reads, TCRdb lists one record per CDR3 protein. The table includes about 530,000 distinct CDR3 sequences, around 27% detected once. The specimen was PBMCs. The receptors come from a human donor in good health (CMV status not recorded). Some clones in this sample may be carry-over from other donors' samples.

This clonotype was picked up a small number of times. The gene calls are TRBV25-1 and TRBJ1-1; D may be TRBD1 (6 bases). The CDR3 has 14 amino acids. The V gene's germline CDR1 is MGHDK and CDR2 SYGVNS. Trimming took off 1 base at V and 8 bases at J, with 14 bases between the two ends. CDR3 sequence: CASSEFEQGREAFF. CDR3 coding DNA: TGTGCCAGCAGTGAATTTGAGCAGGGGAGGGAAGCTTTCTTT.

The chain carries TRBV4-1 and TRBJ2-3; D is undetermined. CDR1 MGHRA and CDR2 YSYEKL come from the germline V gene. V lost 0 bases and J lost 0, with 10 bases in between. The CDR3 sequence is 16 residues long. This chain's CDR3 is CASSQEVGLSTDTQYF. The CDR3, as DNA: TGCGCCAGCAGCCAAGAAGTCGGCCTGAGCACAGATACGCAGTATTTT.

In this sample, this clonotype turned up a few times. The chain is built from TRBV11-3 and TRBJ1-1; 7 nucleotides agree with TRBD1. V was clipped by 1 base and J by 5 bases; unmatched bases: 4. CDR1 and CDR2 from the germline V gene are SGHNT and YENEEA. This CDR3 comprises 14 residues. The CDR3 sequence is CASSLGDSQTEAFF. The DNA of the CDR3 is TGTGCCAGCAGCTTAGGGGACAGTCAGACTGAAGCTTTCTTT. Full variable domain (remainder filled in from reference TRBV11-3 and TRBJ1-1): EAGVVQSPRYKIIEKKQPVAFWCNPISGHNTLYWYLQNLGQGPELLIRYENEEAVDDSQLPKDRFSAERLKGVDSTLKIQPAELGDSAVYLCASSLGDSQTEAFFGQGTRLTVV.

The chain uses TRBV9 and TRBJ2-7; 9 bases map to TRBD2. Germline CDR1 reads SGDLS; CDR2 reads YYNGEE. This CDR3 spans 15 amino acids. Unmatched junction bases numbered 4, after V lost 0 bases and J lost 3 bases. CDR3 coding DNA: TGTGCCAGCAGCGTAGACCTAGCGGGAAGCTACGAGCAGTACTTC. This encodes CASSVDLAGSYEQYF.

V usage is TRBV10-2 and J usage is TRBJ1-1, with D hard to call. From germline, CDR1 is WSHSY and CDR2 SAAADI. The CDR3 runs to 12 residues. Deletions cut 2 bases from V and 10 bases from J, with 11 bases between. CDR3 sequence: CASSEESGRAFF. DNA of the CDR3: TGCGCCAGCAGTGAGGAGAGTGGCAGAGCTTTCTTT.

This clonotype was seen repeatedly, ten times or more. The chain recombines TRBV7-2 with TRBJ2-7; D is perhaps TRBD2 (6 bases). Germline lookup yields CDR1 SGHTA and CDR2 FQGNSA. Trimming took 3 bases from V and 4 from J, leaving 10 bases between them. The CDR3 consists of 13 residues. CDR3 sequence reads: CASSLFRGYEQYF. Here the CDR3 DNA reads TGTGCCAGCAGCTTGTTCCGGGGGTACGAGCAGTACTTC.

This chain joins TRBV4-1 and TRBJ2-3; 8 nucleotides align to TRBD2. The CDR3 loop spans 14 amino acids. The junction had 1 base not matched to a gene; V was cut back by 0 bases and J by 5 bases. Per the germline V gene, CDR1 is MGHRA and CDR2 is YSYEKL. CDR3 DNA: TGCGCCAGCAGCCAAGAGCGGGAGGTAGATACGCAGTATTTT. As protein: CASSQEREVDTQYF.

The table lists this clonotype with a few counts. This chain connects TRBV12-3 or TRBV12-4 to TRBJ2-1, with 11 bases fitting TRBD1. V shed 6 bases, J shed 9 bases, and the junction held 10 bases outside the gene matches. The CDR3 length is 15 residues. The CDR3 region has the DNA TGTGCCAGCAGCGAACACCGGACAGGGGGCTCTGAGCAGTTCTTC. Translated: CASSEHRTGGSEQFF.

This chain joins TRBV19 and TRBJ2-7; a weak D match, TRBD2 (5 bases). CDR1 is LNHDA, CDR2 SQIVND, per germline (reference sequence). Trimming removed 2 bases from V and 2 bases from J, with 13 bases in between. The length of the CDR3 is 15 residues. The CDR3 sequence is CASSIRSEGTYEQYF. DNA of the CDR3: TGTGCCAGTAGTATAAGAAGCGAGGGAACCTACGAGCAGTACTTC.

This clonotype was seen a handful of times. The V call is TRBV4-1, the J call TRBJ1-2; 10 bases agree with TRBD1. The CDR3 is made up of 17 amino acids. J was trimmed by 2 bases and V by 0 bases; bases with no gene match: 6. The V gene's germline CDR1 is MGHRA and CDR2 YSYEKL. The CDR3 DNA is TGCGCCAGCAGCCAAGACTCCGGGACAGGGGACAACTATGGCTACACCTTC. Translated, it gives CASSQDSGTGDNYGYTF.

The rearrangement links TRBV6-1 to TRBJ2-1; D not resolved. Trimming removed 5 bases at V and 4 bases at J, with 12 bases between. The CDR3 runs 14 residues. The V gene's germline CDR1 is MNHNS and CDR2 SASEGT. CDR3 protein: CASSHRTVYNEQFF. The CDR3 nucleotides are TGTGCCAGCAGTCATCGGACGGTATACAATGAGCAGTTCTTC.

The V and J genes are TRBV20-1 and TRBJ2-7; D might be TRBD1 or TRBD2, each matching 5 bases. V shed 4 bases and J shed 1 base, with 14 bases lying between them. Germline loops: CDR1 DFQATT, CDR2 SNEGSKA (reference sequence). The CDR3 extends over 14 amino acids. Here the CDR3 reads CSATEGSRSYEQYF. For the CDR3, the DNA is TGCAGTGCTACCGAGGGGAGTCGGTCCTACGAGCAGTACTTC.

The table lists this clonotype with a few counts. CDR3 in amino acids: CASSEDRLSYEQYF. The CDR3 bases are TGTGCCAGCAGTGAGGACAGGCTCTCCTACGAGCAGTACTTC. The chain joins TRBV6-1 to TRBJ2-7, with 7 bases matching TRBD1. This CDR3 spans 14 amino acids. V dropped 3 bases and J dropped 0; count of bases not matched to a gene: 2. Per germline, CDR1 MNHNS and CDR2 SASEGT.

The chain links TRBV28 to TRBJ2-1; perhaps D is TRBD1 or TRBD2 (7 bases each). CDR3 size: 15 residues. V was clipped by 6 bases and J by 0 bases, with 12 bases between them. CDR1 is MDHEN and CDR2 is SYDVKM in the germline V gene. CDR3 DNA sequence: TGTGCCAGCAGGCAGGGGGGGTACTCCTACAATGAGCAGTTCTTC. Residues: CASRQGGYSYNEQFF.

The rearrangement links TRBV24-1 to TRBJ2-4, with 8 bases fitting TRBD2. Trimming at V came to 2 bases and at J to 8 bases, leaving 13 bases not matched to a gene. Germline-derived CDR1 and CDR2 are KGHDR and SFDVKD. This CDR3 has 17 amino acids. CDR3 sequence (DNA): TGTGCCACCAGTGATTCGAAGGCTAGCGGGTCAGGATACATTCAGTACTTC. This sequence encodes CATSDSKASGSGYIQYF.

This clonotype was picked up many times. The gene calls are TRBV7-2 and TRBJ1-4; D is perhaps TRBD1 (6 bases). V lost 4 bases, J lost 0 bases, and 18 bases lay in between. The length of the CDR3 is 18 residues. CDR1 is SGHTA and CDR2 is FQGNSA in the germline V gene. DNA of the CDR3: TGTGCCAGCAGCTCGACTTACCGACAGGCGGCAACTAATGAAAAACTGTTTTTT. It translates to CASSSTYRQAATNEKLFF.

This clonotype was found many times. The chain carries TRBV6-2 or TRBV6-3 and TRBJ2-5, with TRBD2 matching 12 bases. Trimming at V came to 7 bases and at J to 5 bases, leaving 8 bases not matched to a gene. This CDR3 comprises 15 residues. Per germline, CDR1 MNHEY and CDR2 SVGEGT. CDR3: CASTKTSGRGETQYF. CDR3 sequence (DNA): TGTGCCAGCACCAAGACTAGCGGGAGAGGGGAGACCCAGTACTTC.

The gene calls are TRBV6-8 and TRBJ1-2; D unresolved. Germline CDR1 reads MNHGY; CDR2 reads SAAAGT. This CDR3 has 12 amino acids. The V end was cut by 10 bases, the J end by 7 bases, with 16 bases between. The DNA of the CDR3 is TGTGCCATGTATTCCTTCGGAGGTGGCTACACCTTC. It codes for CAMYSFGGGYTF.

This chain uses TRBV18 with TRBJ1-5; D perhaps matches TRBD1 (5 bases). The ends were cut back, 0 bases at V and 4 bases at J, with 13 bases in the middle. Germline V gene data show CDR1 as KGHSH and CDR2 as LQKENI. This CDR3 contains 16 residues. The CDR3 is CASSPPSGGGNQPQHF. The CDR3 coding sequence is TGTGCCAGCTCACCACCCTCAGGCGGGGGGAATCAGCCCCAGCATTTT.

The chain combines TRBV7-2 with TRBJ1-3; 9 bases align to TRBD1. V dropped 0 bases and J dropped 3; count of bases not matched to a gene: 3. This CDR3 has 16 residues. CDR1 is SGHTA, CDR2 FQGNSA, per germline. The CDR3 region is CASSLASDRGGNTIYF. Here the CDR3 DNA reads TGTGCCAGCAGCTTAGCGTCGGACAGGGGTGGAAACACCATATATTTT.